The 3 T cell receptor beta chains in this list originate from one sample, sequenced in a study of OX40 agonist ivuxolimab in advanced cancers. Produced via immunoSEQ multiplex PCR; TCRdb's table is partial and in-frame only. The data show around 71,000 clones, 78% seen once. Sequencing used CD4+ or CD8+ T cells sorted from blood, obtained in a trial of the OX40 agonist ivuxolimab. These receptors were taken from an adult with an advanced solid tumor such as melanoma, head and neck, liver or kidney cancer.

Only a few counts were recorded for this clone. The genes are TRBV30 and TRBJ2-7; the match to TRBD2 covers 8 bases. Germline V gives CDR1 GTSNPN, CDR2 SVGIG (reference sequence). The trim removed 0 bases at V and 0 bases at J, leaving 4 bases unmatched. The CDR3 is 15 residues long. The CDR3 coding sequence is TGTGCCTGGAGTGTAGGCGGGACTAGCTCCTACGAGCAGTACTTC. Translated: CAWSVGGTSSYEQYF.

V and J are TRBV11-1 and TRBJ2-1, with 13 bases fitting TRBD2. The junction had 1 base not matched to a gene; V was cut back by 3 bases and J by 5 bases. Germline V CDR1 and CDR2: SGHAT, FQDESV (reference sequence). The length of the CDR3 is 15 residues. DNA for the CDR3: TGTGCCAGCAGCTTCGGGACTAGCGGGAACAATGAGCAGTTCTTC. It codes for CASSFGTSGNNEQFF.

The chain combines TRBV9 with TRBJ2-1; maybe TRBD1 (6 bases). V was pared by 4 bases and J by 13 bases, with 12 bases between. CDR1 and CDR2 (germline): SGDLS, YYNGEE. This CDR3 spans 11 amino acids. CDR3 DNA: TGTGCCAGCAGCCTAGATGGGGGCCAGTTCTTC. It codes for CASSLDGGQFF.